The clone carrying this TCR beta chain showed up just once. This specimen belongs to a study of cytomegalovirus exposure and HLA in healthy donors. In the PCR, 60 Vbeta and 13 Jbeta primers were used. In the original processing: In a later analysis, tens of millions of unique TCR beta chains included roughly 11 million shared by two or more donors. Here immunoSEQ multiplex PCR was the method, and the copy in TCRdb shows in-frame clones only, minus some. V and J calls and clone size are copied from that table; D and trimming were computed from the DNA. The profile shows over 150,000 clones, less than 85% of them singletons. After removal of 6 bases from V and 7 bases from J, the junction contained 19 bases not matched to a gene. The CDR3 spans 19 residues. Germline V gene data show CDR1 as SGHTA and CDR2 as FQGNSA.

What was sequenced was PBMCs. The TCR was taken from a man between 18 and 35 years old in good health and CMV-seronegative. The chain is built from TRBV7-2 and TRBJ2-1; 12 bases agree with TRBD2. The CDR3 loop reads CASSRTSGRISYLSNEQFF. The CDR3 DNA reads TGTGCCAGCAGTCGTACTAGCGGGAGGATTTCCTATCTTTCTAATGAGCAGTTCTTC. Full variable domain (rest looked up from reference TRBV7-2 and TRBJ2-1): GAGVSQSPSNKVTEKGKDVELRCDPISGHTALYWYRQSLGQGLEFLIYFQGNSAPDKSGLPSDRFSAERTGGSVSTLTIQRTQQEDSAVYLCASSRTSGRISYLSNEQFFGPGTRLTVL.